Sequencing of this TCR beta chain was carried out in a study of blood T cells in healthy people across ages. A J-beta primer mix and a sample-barcoded 5' primer were used in a second PCR of roughly 7 to 12 cycles. TCRdb itself ran the 5' RACE reads through MiXCR, one entry per CDR3 protein. The data hold around 710,000 distinct CDR3 sequences, with 40% to 45% observed a single time. Trimming at V came to 0 bases and at J to 7 bases, leaving 3 bases not matched to a gene. This CDR3 is built from 15 residues. The V gene's germline CDR1 is SGHAT and CDR2 FQNNGV. The sample comprised blood. The TCR was taken from a woman aged 60-75 years in good health. The chain couples TRBV11-2 to TRBJ1-6; 7 nucleotides match TRBD1. The CDR3 region has the DNA TGTGCCAGCAGCTTAGAAGGGGGCGCAAATTCACCCCTCCACTTT. Translated, it gives CASSLEGGANSPLHF.